The 8 T cell receptor beta chains presented below share a single source sample, sequenced in a study of shared clonotypes between healthy human individuals. Sequenced by immunoSEQ multiplex PCR; TCRdb stores in-frame clones only, minus some. Counted here are over a million clones, roughly 95% occurring once; the ten biggest clones make up 1% to 1.5%. The sequenced sample was naive CD4+ T cells sorted from blood. Regarding subset: CD45RA+ positively selected. The receptors were gathered from a man aged 30 to 45 in good health.

The chain joins TRBV30 to TRBJ2-1; a weak D match, TRBD1 (5 bases). Germline CDR1 is GTSNPN and CDR2 is SVGIG (reference sequence). V shed 4 bases and J shed 9 bases, with 19 bases lying between them. The CDR3 length is 14 residues. This CDR3 reads CAWTGLVGFGEQFF. The CDR3, as DNA: TGTGCCTGGACAGGGTTAGTAGGGTTTGGTGAGCAGTTCTTC.

The gene calls are TRBV4-3 and TRBJ2-1, with 8 bases matching TRBD2. J was trimmed by 6 bases and V by 4 bases; bases with no gene match: 8. The germline V gene encodes CDR1 LGHNA and CDR2 YSLEER. The CDR3 is 15 residues long. CDR3 residues: CASSRQRELGNEQFF. The CDR3 nucleotides are TGCGCCAGCAGCCGCCAGCGGGAGTTGGGCAATGAGCAGTTCTTC.

V and J are TRBV7-6 and TRBJ2-7, with D possibly TRBD2 on 6 matching bases. V lost 1 base to trimming and J lost 8 bases, with 21 bases between them. Germline CDR1 and CDR2: SGHVS and FNYEAQ. The CDR3 spans 16 residues. The CDR3 sequence is CASSLGAAAGSAKQYF. The CDR3 DNA reads TGTGCCAGCAGCTTAGGGGCCGCGGCGGGATCTGCAAAGCAGTACTTC.

Comments on this clone: Other nucleotide sequences in the sample specify the same CDR3. This CDR3 reads CASSQGQETQYF. In nucleotides, the CDR3 is TGTGCCAGCAGCCAGGGCCAAGAGACCCAGTACTTC. V is TRBV5-4 and J is TRBJ2-5; weak D call: TRBD1 (5 bases). The V end lost 4 bases, the J end lost 1 base, and 5 bases lay between the germline ends. Germline CDR1 SGHNT, CDR2 YYREEE (reference sequence). The CDR3 length is 12 residues.

CDR3 region: CASSPGQGAFFPPEQYF. The DNA for the CDR3 is TGTGCCAGTAGTCCGGGACAGGGGGCTTTCTTTCCCCCCGAGCAGTACTTC. This rearrangement joins TRBV19 to TRBJ2-7; 12 bases match TRBD1. After removal of 5 bases from V and 6 bases from J, the junction contained 14 bases not matched to a gene. The CDR3 spans 17 residues. Germline assignment: CDR1 LNHDA and CDR2 SQIVND (reference sequence).

The chain has TRBV11-3 and TRBJ2-5, with a tentative D call TRBD2 (6 bases). The CDR3 consists of 12 residues. V lost 9 bases to trimming and J lost 0 bases, with 8 bases between them. The germline V gene has CDR1 SGHNT and CDR2 YENEEA. CDR3 loop: CASAGNQETQYF. In DNA, the CDR3 is TGTGCCAGTGCGGGGAACCAAGAGACCCAGTACTTC.

In the case of this clone: Other DNA sequences in this specimen translate into the identical CDR3. The chain couples TRBV15 to TRBJ2-3; D remains ambiguous. The CDR3 is 13 amino acids. Between the trimmed V and J ends, which lost 0 bases and 5 bases, there was a span of 6 bases. Germline V CDR1 and CDR2: LNHNV, YYDKDF (reference sequence). The CDR3 region has the DNA TGTGCCACCAGCAGAGATCTGGGAGATACGCAGTATTTT. Translating it yields CATSRDLGDTQYF. The full variable domain, its missing parts supplied by reference TRBV15 and TRBJ2-3, is DAMVIQNPRYQVTQFGKPVTLSCSQTLNHNVMYWYQQKSSQAPKLLFHYYDKDFNNEADTPDNFQSRRPNTSFCFLDIRSPGLGDTAMYLCATSRDLGDTQYFGPGTRLTVL.

The rearrangement links TRBV7-9 to TRBJ1-1; D ambiguous. Trimming removed 5 bases from V and 7 bases from J, with 14 bases in between. Germline V gene lookup returns CDR1 SEHNR and CDR2 FQNEAQ (reference sequence). The CDR3 contains 13 residues. In DNA form, the CDR3 reads TGTGCCAGCAGCCGGACGGAACAACGTGAAGCTTTCTTT. Protein product: CASSRTEQREAFF.